This is a list of T cell receptor beta chains from one sample in a study of blood T cell repertoires in COVID-19. Clones were read by immunoSEQ multiplex PCR, and TCRdb kept only the in-frame ones, dropping some. The sample lists some 460,000 clones, nearly 90% seen once, with around 1.8% in the top ten. The sequenced material came from PBMCs or T cells enriched from blood (not recorded which). The receptors stem from a woman under 30 with acute COVID-19. The CDR3 runs from the conserved cysteine through the conserved F or W. A D gene is named only where the DNA matches it firmly. Rows give clone size only sometimes, using once, few, many, or a class for an expanded clone.

v_gene	d_gene	j_gene	abundance	CDR3nt	CDR3aa
TRBV19	NA	TRBJ2-7	NA	TGTGCCAGTAGTATACCCACAGGGAACGTCCACGAGCAGTACTTC	CASSIPTGNVHEQYF
TRBV3-1/TRBV3-2	NA	TRBJ1-1	NA	TGTGCCAGCAGCCCACAGGGTATGAACACTGAAGCTTTCTTT	CASSPQGMNTEAFF
TRBV19	TRBD2	TRBJ2-1	once	TGTGCCAGTACCAATTGGGGGCTAGCGGGAGGCTACAATGAGCAGTTCTTC	CASTNWGLAGGYNEQFF
TRBV7-9	TRBD2	TRBJ2-7	once	TGTGCCAGCAGCTTATCGGGAGGGCAAGGCAACGAGCAGTACTTC	CASSLSGGQGNEQYF
TRBV5-4	TRBD2	TRBJ2-7	NA	TGTGCCAGCAGCTATACGGGAGGGCCTTATTACGAGCAGTACTTC	CASSYTGGPYYEQYF
TRBV18	NA	TRBJ1-4	once	TGTGCCAGCTCACCGTCCTACCAGGGAGGTCGTGAAAAACTGTTTTTT	CASSPSYQGGREKLFF
TRBV3-1/TRBV3-2	TRBD2	TRBJ2-3	NA	TGTGCCAGCAGCCAATACCTAGCGGGGGGCAGCACAGATACGCAGTATTTT	CASSQYLAGGSTDTQYF
TRBV28	NA	TRBJ1-5	NA	TGTGCCAGCAGTAGAGGGAATGGGCAGCCCCAGCATTTT	CASSRGNGQPQHF
TRBV6-6	NA	TRBJ1-1	NA	TGTGCCAGCAGTTACTCGGGGCGGCCTGAAGCTTTCTTT	CASSYSGRPEAFF
TRBV11-3	NA	TRBJ1-1	NA	TGTGCCAGCAGTCCCCGGACAAACACTGAAGCTTTCTTT	CASSPRTNTEAFF
TRBV2	NA	TRBJ2-1	NA	TGTGCCAGCAGTGCCAAACGACTAGGGAACAATGAGCAGTTCTTC	CASSAKRLGNNEQFF
TRBV6-5	NA	TRBJ1-3	NA	TGTGCCAGCACCCGCCGGGAGGGGGACGGAAACACCATATATTTT	CASTRREGDGNTIYF
TRBV6-2/TRBV6-3	NA	TRBJ1-2	once	TGTGCCAGCAGTCCCAGCACCTCACGCTTCTCAGGGGGCTACACCTTC	CASSPSTSRFSGGYTF
TRBV12-5	NA	TRBJ1-3	NA	TGTGCTAGTGGTTTTGTACGGGGAAACACCATATATTTT	CASGFVRGNTIYF
TRBV23-1	NA	TRBJ2-1	NA	TGCGCCAGCAGTCAATGTAAGGGGTTGAGGTGCAATGAGCAGTTCTTC	CASSQCKGLRCNEQFF
TRBV3-1/TRBV3-2	TRBD2	TRBJ2-7	NA	TGTGCCAGCAGCCTGGGAGGGCCAAACTACGAGCAGTACTTC	CASSLGGPNYEQYF
TRBV4-1	TRBD2	TRBJ2-2	NA	TGCGCCAGCAGCCAAGTCGGACTAGCCGGGGAGCTGTTTTTT	CASSQVGLAGELFF
TRBV19	TRBD1	TRBJ2-5	few	TGTGCCAGTAGTATAATCGGCAGGGGGCAGGAGGAGACCCAGTACTTC	CASSIIGRGQEETQYF
TRBV6-2/TRBV6-3	NA	TRBJ1-5	once	TGTGCCAGCAGTTACGTTCGGTACAATCAGCCCCAGCATTTT	CASSYVRYNQPQHF
TRBV7-9	NA	TRBJ1-5	once	TGTGCCAGCAGCCAAGAGCGGGGCAATCAGCCCCAGCATTTT	CASSQERGNQPQHF
TRBV28	TRBD1	TRBJ2-2	NA	TGTGCCAGCAGTTTAGGGGACAGGGCAAGGGAGCTGTTTTTT	CASSLGDRARELFF
TRBV7-2	NA	TRBJ2-2	few	TGTGCCAGCAGCTTAGCGGCCCTACATTCGGCTAGCACCGGGGAGCTGTTTTTT	CASSLAALHSASTGELFF
TRBV5-1	TRBD1	TRBJ2-1	many	TGCGCCAGCAGCTCCCGGGACAGTCCGTCCAATGAGCAGTTCTTC	CASSSRDSPSNEQFF
TRBV4-3	TRBD2	TRBJ2-3	NA	TGCGCCAGCAGCCAATCCCTTAGCGGGAGTGTCACAGATACGCAGTATTTT	CASSQSLSGSVTDTQYF
TRBV11-1	NA	TRBJ2-7	once	TGTGCCAGCAGCCGACTTCAACAGGGATGGTACTTC	CASSRLQQGWYF
TRBV7-9	NA	TRBJ2-1	NA	TGTGCCAGCAGCTTAGCGGGCTCGTTTGGGCAGTTCTTC	CASSLAGSFGQFF
TRBV10-3	NA	TRBJ2-2	NA	TGTGCCATCAGTGAGCTAAAAAACCGAGGCGGGGAGCTGTTTTTT	CAISELKNRGGELFF
TRBV28	NA	TRBJ2-5	NA	TGTGCCAGCAGACCTGGGGCGGCCAGATCCGAGACCCAGTACTTC	CASRPGAARSETQYF